This TCR beta chain was sequenced during a study of neurological immune-mediated disorders. TCRdb passed the 5' RACE reads through MiXCR, listing each CDR3 protein once. In the table there are roughly 65,000 distinct CDR3 sequences, roughly 5% of which are singletons. This clonotype has ten or more counts. The sequenced sample was PBMCs. The clonotype was recovered from a human donor with multiple sclerosis. The donor label of this sample is uncertain.

The CDR3 loop is CASSTGRSEAFF. CDR3 bases: TGTGCCAGCAGCACAGGGCGGTCTGAAGCTTTCTTT. The genes are TRBV7-9 and TRBJ1-1, with D possibly being TRBD1 (6 bases). V lost 5 bases, J lost 6 bases, and 10 bases lay in between. CDR3 size: 12 residues. Germline V gene lookup returns CDR1 SEHNR and CDR2 FQNEAQ (reference sequence).